This is a list of T cell receptor beta chains from one sample in a study of blood T cell repertoires in COVID-19. Clones were sequenced by immunoSEQ multiplex PCR, and TCRdb holds only the in-frame ones, with some missing. The table includes some 170,000 clones, 65% to 85% detected once. The sample comprised peripheral blood. These receptors were obtained from a man between 60 and 75 years old with active or convalescent COVID-19. Each CDR3 is given with its conserved first and last residue. The D gene is left open where the match is weak. Size is omitted from some rows. Given values are once, few, many or a class for expanded clones.

clone size: NA
V gene: TRBV18
D gene: NA
J gene: TRBJ1-2
CDR3 protein: CASSSGTGGSYTF
CDR3 DNA: TGTGCCAGCTCATCCGGGACGGGGGGGAGCTACACCTTC

clone size: once
V gene: TRBV24-1
D gene: TRBD1
J gene: TRBJ2-3
CDR3 protein: CATSDSPDRATDTQYF
CDR3 DNA: TGTGCCACCAGTGATTCCCCGGACAGGGCCACAGATACGCAGTATTTT

clone size: NA
V gene: TRBV4-1
D gene: TRBD1
J gene: TRBJ1-2
CDR3 protein: CASSREGTANYGYTF
CDR3 DNA: TGCGCCAGCAGCCGCGAAGGGACAGCTAACTATGGCTACACCTTC

clone size: NA
V gene: TRBV5-6
D gene: NA
J gene: TRBJ1-6
CDR3 protein: CASRENQDSPLHF
CDR3 DNA: TGTGCCAGCAGAGAAAACCAGGATTCACCCCTCCACTTT

clone size: NA
V gene: TRBV18
D gene: NA
J gene: TRBJ2-5
CDR3 protein: CASSTTGETQYF
CDR3 DNA: TGTGCCAGCTCAACCACTGGAGAGACCCAGTACTTC

clone size: NA
V gene: TRBV4-2
D gene: NA
J gene: TRBJ2-1
CDR3 protein: CASSQDVVSNEQFF
CDR3 DNA: TGTGCCAGCAGCCAAGATGTAGTAAGCAATGAGCAGTTCTTC

clone size: few
V gene: TRBV5-1
D gene: TRBD1
J gene: TRBJ1-2
CDR3 protein: CASSLQGAMSYGYTF
CDR3 DNA: TGCGCCAGCAGCTTACAGGGGGCGATGTCCTATGGCTACACCTTC

clone size: NA
V gene: TRBV29-1
D gene: TRBD1
J gene: TRBJ2-3
CDR3 protein: CSVGAGGRDTQYF
CDR3 DNA: TGCAGCGTTGGAGCAGGGGGTAGAGATACGCAGTATTTT

clone size: NA
V gene: TRBV27
D gene: NA
J gene: TRBJ2-2
CDR3 protein: CATAQGPGELFF
CDR3 DNA: TGTGCCACCGCCCAGGGGCCCGGGGAGCTGTTTTTT

clone size: once
V gene: TRBV27
D gene: NA
J gene: TRBJ1-3
CDR3 protein: CASRRSSGNTIYF
CDR3 DNA: TGTGCCAGCAGACGTAGCTCTGGAAACACCATATATTTT

clone size: once
V gene: TRBV28
D gene: NA
J gene: TRBJ2-5
CDR3 protein: CAVEGWDHETQYF
CDR3 DNA: TGTGCGGTGGAGGGGTGGGACCACGAGACCCAGTACTTC

clone size: once
V gene: TRBV5-1
D gene: NA
J gene: TRBJ1-1
CDR3 protein: CASSLAGGGTEAFF
CDR3 DNA: TGCGCCAGCAGCTTGGCTGGCGGCGGCACTGAAGCTTTCTTT

clone size: NA
V gene: TRBV11-3
D gene: NA
J gene: TRBJ2-2
CDR3 protein: CASSLGGAGELFF
CDR3 DNA: TGTGCCAGCAGCTTGGGAGGAGCCGGGGAGCTGTTTTTT

clone size: few
V gene: TRBV19
D gene: NA
J gene: TRBJ1-5
CDR3 protein: CASTTYSNQPQHF
CDR3 DNA: TGTGCCAGTACCACCTATAGCAATCAGCCCCAGCATTTT

clone size: NA
V gene: TRBV28
D gene: TRBD1
J gene: TRBJ1-2
CDR3 protein: CASSSGTGGRGYTF
CDR3 DNA: TGTGCCAGCAGTTCCGGGACAGGGGGCCGCGGCTACACCTTC

clone size: NA
V gene: TRBV7-2
D gene: NA
J gene: TRBJ1-3
CDR3 protein: CASSLPPRGSGNTIYF
CDR3 DNA: TGTGCCAGCAGCTTACCGCCTCGGGGCTCTGGAAACACCATATATTTT

clone size: NA
V gene: TRBV28
D gene: NA
J gene: TRBJ1-5
CDR3 protein: CASGGAGPRPQHF
CDR3 DNA: TGTGCCAGCGGCGGGGCAGGCCCAAGGCCCCAGCATTTT

clone size: NA
V gene: TRBV11-3
D gene: NA
J gene: TRBJ1-6
CDR3 protein: CASSQDSFNSPLHF
CDR3 DNA: TGTGCCAGCAGCCAGGACAGTTTTAATTCACCCCTCCACTTT

clone size: NA
V gene: TRBV7-2
D gene: TRBD1
J gene: TRBJ1-4
CDR3 protein: CASSRGQGEGKLFF
CDR3 DNA: TGTGCCAGCAGCAGAGGACAGGGCGAAGGAAAACTGTTTTTT

clone size: few
V gene: TRBV2
D gene: TRBD2
J gene: TRBJ2-7
CDR3 protein: CASTQRASGSYEQYF
CDR3 DNA: TGTGCCAGCACCCAAAGGGCTAGCGGGAGCTACGAGCAGTACTTC

clone size: few
V gene: TRBV6-6
D gene: NA
J gene: TRBJ1-6
CDR3 protein: CASDRDTNSPLHF
CDR3 DNA: TGTGCCAGCGATAGGGACACTAATTCACCCCTCCACTTT

clone size: NA
V gene: TRBV3-1/TRBV3-2
D gene: TRBD2
J gene: TRBJ2-1
CDR3 protein: CASSVRVGLAVNNEQFF
CDR3 DNA: TGTGCCAGCAGCGTAAGAGTAGGACTAGCGGTAAACAATGAGCAGTTCTTC

clone size: NA
V gene: TRBV6-6
D gene: NA
J gene: TRBJ1-3
CDR3 protein: CASVRELAGNTIYF
CDR3 DNA: TGTGCCAGCGTCAGGGAACTTGCTGGAAACACCATATATTTT

clone size: NA
V gene: TRBV19
D gene: TRBD1
J gene: TRBJ1-1
CDR3 protein: CASSPQGGRVNTEAFF
CDR3 DNA: TGTGCCAGTAGTCCCCAGGGGGGCAGGGTGAACACTGAAGCTTTCTTT

clone size: NA
V gene: TRBV18
D gene: TRBD1
J gene: TRBJ1-2
CDR3 protein: CASSPSDRVSGYTF
CDR3 DNA: TGTGCCAGCTCACCCAGCGACAGGGTTAGTGGCTACACCTTC

clone size: NA
V gene: TRBV15
D gene: NA
J gene: TRBJ1-1
CDR3 protein: CATSRLQGGTEAFF
CDR3 DNA: TGTGCCACCAGCAGGCTTCAGGGAGGCACTGAAGCTTTCTTT

clone size: NA
V gene: TRBV11-2
D gene: TRBD2
J gene: TRBJ2-7
CDR3 protein: CASSSTGTKSFYEQYF
CDR3 DNA: TGTGCCAGCAGCTCGACCGGGACTAAGTCCTTCTACGAGCAGTACTTC

clone size: NA
V gene: TRBV3-1/TRBV3-2
D gene: NA
J gene: TRBJ2-5
CDR3 protein: CASSQVRAAQYF
CDR3 DNA: TGTGCCAGCAGCCAAGTCAGGGCGGCCCAGTACTTC

clone size: NA
V gene: TRBV6-4
D gene: NA
J gene: TRBJ1-2
CDR3 protein: CASSEQGINGYTF
CDR3 DNA: TGTGCCAGCAGTGAACAGGGAATTAATGGCTACACCTTC

clone size: few
V gene: TRBV11-2
D gene: NA
J gene: TRBJ1-6
CDR3 protein: CASSLEAGTGSPLHF
CDR3 DNA: TGTGCCAGCAGCTTAGAGGCGGGGACGGGGTCACCCCTCCACTTT

clone size: NA
V gene: TRBV3-1/TRBV3-2
D gene: NA
J gene: TRBJ2-2
CDR3 protein: CASSQGVLRGAAGELFF
CDR3 DNA: TGTGCCAGCAGCCAAGGCGTTCTCAGGGGCGCGGCCGGGGAGCTGTTTTTT

clone size: NA
V gene: TRBV7-9
D gene: NA
J gene: TRBJ2-1
CDR3 protein: CASSLASIDEQFF
CDR3 DNA: TGTGCCAGCAGCTTAGCCAGTATCGATGAGCAGTTCTTC